Shown below are 22 T cell receptor beta chains from a single sample sequenced in a study of cytotoxic CD8 clonotypes in ibrutinib-treated CLL. Generated by immunoSEQ multiplex PCR, the TCRdb table keeps only in-frame clones and is missing some. The sample records roughly 220,000 clones, 75% to 80% being singletons. The sequencing used PBMCs, collected after 12 months of ibrutinib treatment. These receptors were collected from a human donor with chronic lymphocytic leukemia.

This rearrangement joins TRBV28 to TRBJ2-7; 9 bases are shared with TRBD1. Germline V gene sequence: CDR1 MDHEN, CDR2 SYDVKM. With 7 bases clipped from V and 0 bases from J, the junction kept 7 bases outside the gene matches. The CDR3 runs to 15 residues. Written as DNA, the CDR3 is TGTGCCAGCAATCCCGGGACAGGGTACTCCTACGAGCAGTACTTC. This codes for CASNPGTGYSYEQYF.

In its sample, this clone was seen a few times. The chain employs TRBV5-6 and TRBJ2-2; D may correspond to TRBD1 or TRBD2 (5 bases each). This CDR3 has 15 residues. CDR1 is SGHDT and CDR2 is YYEEEE in the germline V gene. V was cut by 5 bases and J by 3 bases, with 14 bases left in between. DNA for the CDR3: TGTGCCAGCAGGTTTTGGGGGTTCTACACCGGGGAGCTGTTTTTT. This encodes CASRFWGFYTGELFF.

The chain is built from TRBV6-4 and TRBJ2-3; D gene unclear. Germline assignment: CDR1 MRHNA and CDR2 SNTAGT. Trimming pared 3 bases from V and 0 bases from J, leaving 4 bases between. The CDR3 has 13 amino acids. CDR3 in amino acids: CASSESSTDTQYF. CDR3 nucleotide sequence: TGTGCCAGCAGTGAATCTAGCACAGATACGCAGTATTTT.

The chain carries TRBV5-5 and TRBJ1-1; TRBD1 might be the D (6 bases). Trimming took off 4 bases at V and 8 bases at J, with 12 bases between the two ends. This CDR3 comprises 12 residues. CDR1 SGHKS and CDR2 YYEKEE come from the germline V gene (reference sequence). The CDR3 protein is CASSHRGTEAFF. Written as DNA, the CDR3 is TGTGCCAGCAGCCACCGCGGGACAGAAGCTTTCTTT.

This chain joins TRBV7-8 and TRBJ1-2, with no clear D. Germline values: CDR1 SGHVS, CDR2 FQNEAQ. The V end was cut by 2 bases, the J end by 4 bases, with 17 bases between. The CDR3 is made up of 16 amino acids. In nucleotides, the CDR3 is TGTGCCAGCAGCTTAATGGCCACGATCCCAAGCTATGGCTACACCTTC. Protein sequence: CASSLMATIPSYGYTF.

J is TRBJ2-1 and V is TRBV4-1; no clear D gene. V was clipped by 4 bases and J by 0 bases, with 13 bases between them. CDR1 and CDR2 (germline): MGHRA, YSYEKL. The CDR3 has 16 amino acids. Written as DNA, the CDR3 is TGCGCCAGCAGCCGTAGTCATCCGAGCTCCTACAATGAGCAGTTCTTC. It is translated as CASSRSHPSSYNEQFF.

V gene TRBV4-1 combines with J gene TRBJ1-5; D gene unclear. This CDR3 contains 15 residues. V lost 1 base to trimming and J lost 6 bases, with 13 bases between them. The germline gives CDR1 MGHRA, CDR2 YSYEKL. The CDR3 spells CASSQGVHLGQPQHF. DNA of the CDR3: TGCGCCAGCAGCCAAGGCGTTCACCTTGGTCAGCCCCAGCATTTT.

This clone was recorded a few times. The chain recombines TRBV27 with TRBJ2-6; no reliable D call. The CDR3 contains 14 residues. CDR1 and CDR2 from the germline V gene are MNHEY and SMNVEV (reference sequence). V gave up 6 bases and J gave up 4 bases, with 10 bases separating them. CDR3 protein: CASSDQIGANVLTF. The CDR3 nucleotides read TGTGCCAGCAGCGATCAGATCGGGGCCAACGTCCTGACTTTC.

V and J are TRBV28 and TRBJ1-1, with D possibly TRBD1 on 6 matching bases. Germline V gives CDR1 MDHEN, CDR2 SYDVKM. This CDR3 contains 16 residues. The germline V and J ends were trimmed by 7 bases and 4 bases, with 22 bases remaining between them. CDR3 amino acids: CASNRGEGTGSTEAFF. The CDR3 bases are TGTGCCAGCAACCGTGGGGAAGGAACAGGGAGCACTGAAGCTTTCTTT.

V and J are TRBV10-3 and TRBJ2-1; 14 positions agree with TRBD2. With V trimmed by 6 bases and J by 9 bases, 10 bases remained unmatched. The CDR3 is made up of 16 amino acids. From germline, CDR1 is ENHRY and CDR2 SYGVKD. The CDR3 sequence: CAISPRSGLAGVEQFF. The CDR3 DNA sequence: TGTGCCATCAGCCCTCGGTCGGGACTAGCGGGAGTTGAGCAGTTCTTC.

The V and J genes are TRBV10-2 and TRBJ2-1; TRBD2 aligns across 10 bases. Germline trimming cut 3 bases from V and 8 bases from J; bases unmatched to any gene: 7. The CDR3 runs 15 residues. The germline gives CDR1 WSHSY, CDR2 SAAADI. Here the CDR3 reads CASSETSGTWDEQFF. The CDR3 DNA reads as TGCGCCAGCAGTGAAACTAGCGGGACTTGGGATGAGCAGTTCTTC.

The sample holds one count of this clone. The rearrangement links TRBV6-1 to TRBJ2-2; 7 bases are a match to TRBD2. In germline, CDR1 is MNHNS, CDR2 SASEGT. The CDR3 has 16 amino acids. V lost 1 base to trimming and J lost 6 bases; unmatched junction nucleotides: 8. CDR3 in DNA: TGTGCCAGCAGTGAAGGTACAGCGGGGCGAGCCGGGGAGCTGTTTTTT. As protein: CASSEGTAGRAGELFF.

The chain is built from TRBV18 and TRBJ1-5, with D hard to call. The CDR3 sequence is 17 residues long. V lost 2 bases to trimming and J lost 4 bases, with 18 bases between them. In germline, CDR1 is KGHSH, CDR2 LQKENI. CDR3 sequence: CASSPAGGGVVNQPQHF. In nucleotides, the CDR3 is TGTGCCAGCTCACCAGCGGGCGGCGGAGTTGTAAATCAGCCCCAGCATTTT.

J is TRBJ2-5 and V is TRBV5-4; 7 bases map to TRBD2. Looked up from germline, CDR1 is SGHNT and CDR2 is YYREEE (reference sequence). The length of the CDR3 is 15 residues. The trim removed 2 bases at V and 4 bases at J, leaving 8 bases unmatched. The CDR3 nucleotides are TGTGCCAGCAGCTTAAAAGCGGGATGGGGAGAGACCCAGTACTTC. This encodes CASSLKAGWGETQYF. The entire variable domain, with the rest obtained from reference TRBV5-4 and TRBJ2-5, is as follows: ETGVTQSPTHLIKTRGQQVTLRCSSQSGHNTVSWYQQALGQGPQFIFQYYREEENGRGNFPPRFSGLQFPNYSSELNVNALELDDSALYLCASSLKAGWGETQYFGPGTRLLVL.

The V gene is TRBV7-8, the J gene TRBJ2-2; D gene uncertain. The length of the CDR3 is 13 residues. V gave up 7 bases and J gave up 7 bases, with 13 bases separating them. CDR1 SGHVS and CDR2 FQNEAQ come from the germline V gene. The CDR3 reads CASTPGILGELFF. In nucleotides, the CDR3 is TGTGCCAGCACCCCCGGTATTCTCGGGGAGCTGTTTTTT.

This clone appeared a single time. The chain carries TRBV27 and TRBJ1-3; unclear D gene. The germline V gene has CDR1 MNHEY and CDR2 SMNVEV (reference sequence). The V gene lost 0 bases and the J gene lost 8 bases, with 11 bases spanning the gap. The CDR3 extends over 14 amino acids. The CDR3 nucleotides read TGTGCCAGCAGTTTATCCCCCGTTTACCACACCATATATTTT. Its translation is CASSLSPVYHTIYF.

This chain joins TRBV25-1 and TRBJ1-1; D not resolved. The CDR3 spans 13 residues. Trimming took off 2 bases at V and 11 bases at J, with 15 bases between the two ends. Germline-derived CDR1 and CDR2 are MGHDK and SYGVNS. CDR3 DNA sequence: TGTGCCAGCAGTGAACCGAGTTATGGTAAGGCTTTCTTT. It specifies CASSEPSYGKAFF.

The chain employs TRBV20-1 and TRBJ2-7; TRBD2 is a possible D gene (6 bases). Trimming removed 6 bases at V and 5 bases at J, with 8 bases between. The CDR3 is made up of 10 amino acids. Germline-derived CDR1 and CDR2 are DFQATT and SNEGSKA (reference sequence). The CDR3 DNA sequence: TGCAGTGCGGAGGGGAACGAGCAGTACTTC. As protein: CSAEGNEQYF.

The chain links TRBV6-4 to TRBJ2-2; TRBD2 aligns across 7 bases. V gave up 3 bases and J gave up 6 bases; unmatched junction bases: 7. This CDR3 has 15 amino acids. Looked up from germline, CDR1 is MRHNA and CDR2 is SNTAGT. The CDR3: CASSDGQRDSGELFF. The CDR3 nucleotides are TGTGCCAGCAGTGATGGCCAGCGGGATTCCGGGGAGCTGTTTTTT.

V and J are TRBV9 and TRBJ1-1; D is unclear. The V end was cut by 2 bases, the J end by 1 base, with 6 bases between. CDR3 length equals 13 residues. CDR1 is SGDLS, CDR2 YYNGEE, per germline. CDR3 DNA: TGTGCCAGCAGCGTTACTCCGAACACTGAAGCTTTCTTT. Its protein product is CASSVTPNTEAFF.

On this clone itself: This specimen includes other DNA sequences encoding the same CDR3. This chain connects TRBV29-1 to TRBJ2-7; TRBD2 is a possible D gene (5 bases). Per germline, CDR1 SQVTM and CDR2 ANQGSEA. The CDR3 is made up of 11 amino acids. Trimming took off 3 bases at V and 3 bases at J, with 6 bases between the two ends. The DNA for the CDR3 is TGCAGCGTTGATGGACTCTACGAGCAGTACTTC. Its protein is CSVDGLYEQYF.

This chain joins TRBV27 and TRBJ2-7; 9 bases match TRBD1. The CDR3 has 16 residues. J gave up 4 bases and V 3 bases, and 10 bases lay outside the gene matches. Germline V gene data show CDR1 as MNHEY and CDR2 as SMNVEV (reference sequence). The CDR3 sequence is CASSFRRGTGHYEQYF. The CDR3 DNA reads as TGTGCCAGCAGTTTCCGGAGGGGGACAGGGCATTACGAGCAGTACTTC.